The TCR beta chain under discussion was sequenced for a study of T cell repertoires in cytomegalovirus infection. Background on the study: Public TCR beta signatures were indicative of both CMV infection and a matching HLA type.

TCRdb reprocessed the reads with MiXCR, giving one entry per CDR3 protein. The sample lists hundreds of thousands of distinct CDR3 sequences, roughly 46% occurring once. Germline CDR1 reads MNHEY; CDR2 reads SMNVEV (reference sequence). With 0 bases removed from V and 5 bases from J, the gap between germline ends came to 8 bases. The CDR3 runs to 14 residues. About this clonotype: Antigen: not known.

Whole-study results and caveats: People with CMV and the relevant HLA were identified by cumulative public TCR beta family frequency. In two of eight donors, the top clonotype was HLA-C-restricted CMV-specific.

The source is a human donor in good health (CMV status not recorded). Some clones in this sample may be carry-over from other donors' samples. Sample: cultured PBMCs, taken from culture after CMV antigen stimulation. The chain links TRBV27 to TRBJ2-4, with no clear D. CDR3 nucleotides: TGTGCCAGCAGTTTATCGTCGCTGGAAAACATTCAGTACTTC. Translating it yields CASSLSSLENIQYF.